This T cell receptor (beta chain) was documented in a study of shared clonotypes between healthy human individuals. Study overall: Those who served as donors were a couple of women and a few men between the ages of 18 and 49.

Germline V gives CDR1 SGHAT, CDR2 FQNNGV. The V and J ends lost 4 bases and 0 bases, in that order; junction bases with no gene match: 7. The CDR3 is 16 residues long. Running of the assay took place at deep level. The protocol was immunoSEQ multiplex PCR, while the TCRdb copy is restricted to in-frame clones and leaves out a portion. Among some 530,000 clones listed, about 85% were seen once. Unsorted samples, those not sorted, used approximately 100 million PBMCs for genomic DNA. The source material was PBMCs. This sequence originates from a woman in her thirties or forties in good health. Some clones in this sample may be carry-over from other donors' samples. This sequence joins TRBV11-2 and TRBJ2-3, with 7 nucleotides matching TRBD2. CDR3 sequence: CASSWGGSGSTDTQYF. DNA for the CDR3: TGTGCCAGCAGCTGGGGTGGTAGCGGGAGCACAGATACGCAGTATTTT.